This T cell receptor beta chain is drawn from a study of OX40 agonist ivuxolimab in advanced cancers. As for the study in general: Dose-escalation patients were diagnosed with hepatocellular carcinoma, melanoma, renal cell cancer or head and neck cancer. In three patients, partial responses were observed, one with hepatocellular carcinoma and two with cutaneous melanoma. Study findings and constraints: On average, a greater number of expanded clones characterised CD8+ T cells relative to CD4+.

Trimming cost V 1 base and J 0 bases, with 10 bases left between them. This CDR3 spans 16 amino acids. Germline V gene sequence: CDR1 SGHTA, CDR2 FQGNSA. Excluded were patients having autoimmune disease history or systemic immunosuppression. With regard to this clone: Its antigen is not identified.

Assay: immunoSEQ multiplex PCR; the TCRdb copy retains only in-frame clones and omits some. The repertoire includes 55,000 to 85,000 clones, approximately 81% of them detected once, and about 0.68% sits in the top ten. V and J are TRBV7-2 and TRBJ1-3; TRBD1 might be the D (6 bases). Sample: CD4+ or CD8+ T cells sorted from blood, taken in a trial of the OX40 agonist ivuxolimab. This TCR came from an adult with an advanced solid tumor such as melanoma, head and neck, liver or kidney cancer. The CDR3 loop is CASSLGLGGSGNTIYF. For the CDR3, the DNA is TGTGCCAGCAGCTTAGGGTTAGGGGGCTCTGGAAACACCATATATTTT.